The next 20 T cell receptor beta chains were all read from a single sample in a study of CD8 T cells in ankylosing spondylitis. TCRdb analysed the 5' RACE reads with MiXCR anew, one entry per CDR3 protein. In the table there are about 280,000 distinct CDR3 sequences, roughly 20% of which are singletons. Sample: blood, either unsorted or a sorted T cell fraction (not recorded which). These receptor sequences come from a male donor with ankylosing spondylitis or in good health (not recorded which).

A few counts support this clonotype. V is TRBV12-3 or TRBV12-4 and J is TRBJ2-1, with D possibly TRBD2 on 5 matching bases. V was clipped by 4 bases and J by 6 bases, with 10 bases between them. The CDR3 is 13 residues long. CDR3 loop: CASSSLGGNEQFF. CDR3 coding DNA: TGTGCCAGCAGTTCCCTCGGAGGCAATGAGCAGTTCTTC.

This clonotype has more than one count but fewer than ten. This chain connects TRBV12-3 or TRBV12-4 to TRBJ2-3; 8 bases agree with TRBD2. Germline trimming cut 1 base from V and 3 bases from J; bases unmatched to any gene: 6. This CDR3 is built from 16 residues. As DNA, the CDR3 is TGTGCCAGCAGTTTAGTGATTGGACTAGCAACAGATACGCAGTATTTT. Its protein is CASSLVIGLATDTQYF.

The chain recombines TRBV7-3 with TRBJ2-1, with D hard to call. The CDR3 totals 12 residues. The V end was cut by 2 bases, the J end by 15 bases, with 14 bases between. Germline V gene sequence: CDR1 SGHTA, CDR2 FQGTGA. The CDR3 sequence is CASSLHNGLPFF. As DNA, the CDR3 is TGTGCCAGCAGCTTACACAATGGTCTACCGTTCTTC.

V is TRBV14 and J is TRBJ2-2, with 10 bases aligning to TRBD2. The junction had 11 bases not matched to a gene; V was cut back by 3 bases and J by 4 bases. The CDR3 sequence is 18 residues long. The germline gives CDR1 SGHDN, CDR2 FVKESK. The CDR3 loop reads CASSQTIRLAGVTGELFF. The CDR3 nucleotides read TGTGCCAGCAGCCAGACCATAAGACTAGCGGGCGTCACCGGGGAGCTGTTTTTT.

The chain carries TRBV2 and TRBJ2-1; 10 bases align to TRBD2. Germline CDR1 and CDR2: SNHLY and FYNNEI. Trimming removed 1 base from V and 3 bases from J; junction bases left unmatched: 6. CDR3 size: 17 residues. CDR3 sequence: CASSEDGSGRNYNEQFF. The CDR3 bases are TGTGCCAGCAGTGAAGATGGTAGCGGGAGGAACTACAATGAGCAGTTCTTC.

Turning to this clonotype: The limits of the CDR3 on the DNA are not certain, so only TCRdb's listed CDR3 is given. This rearrangement joins TRBV9 to TRBJ2-1; the table names TRBD2, a call not compared with the DNA. The CDR3 extends over 17 residues, inclusive of both ends. Germline values: CDR1 SGDLS, CDR2 YYNGEE. The CDR3: CASSTSGSGLVYNEQFF.

This chain links TRBV28 with TRBJ2-7; no reliable D call. Germline values: CDR1 MDHEN, CDR2 SYDVKM. The V and J ends lost 3 bases and 3 bases respectively, with 15 bases between them. The CDR3 is 15 amino acids. Here the CDR3 reads CASSFGAFGSYEQYV. The CDR3 region has the DNA TGTGCCAGCAGTTTCGGAGCTTTCGGAAGCTACGAGCAGTACGTC.

This clonotype was seen more than once but under ten times. The chain has TRBV4-2 and TRBJ2-2; D possibly corresponds to TRBD1 (6 bases). Trimming stripped 2 bases from V and 3 bases from J, with 16 bases between. CDR3 length equals 17 residues. Germline CDR1 LGHNA, CDR2 YNFKEQ. The CDR3 DNA reads TGTGCCAGCAGCCAACTCCACGACAGGTCTGACACCGGGGAGCTGTTTTTT. It codes for CASSQLHDRSDTGELFF.

J is TRBJ1-2 and V is TRBV27; 7 bases map to TRBD1. Germline CDR1 and CDR2: MNHEY and SMNVEV (reference sequence). The ends lost 5 bases at V and 7 bases at J; junction bases unmatched: 7. CDR3 size: 13 residues. The CDR3 loop reads CASSGPGGSGYTF. Here the CDR3 DNA reads TGTGCCAGCAGTGGACCAGGGGGTTCTGGCTACACCTTC.

J is TRBJ2-5 and V is TRBV12-3 or TRBV12-4; D perhaps matches TRBD2 (6 bases). V lost 5 bases, J lost 5 bases, and 18 bases lay in between. The CDR3 has 15 amino acids. CDR3 amino acids: CASSQTGSGGETQYF. CDR3 DNA sequence: TGTGCCAGCAGTCAAACGGGATCCGGGGGTGAGACCCAGTACTTC.

The chain carries TRBV6-5 and TRBJ1-3; D possibly corresponds to TRBD1 (6 bases). The length of the CDR3 is 14 residues. Germline loops: CDR1 MNHEY, CDR2 SVGAGI. Trimming left V 4 bases short and J 3 bases short, with 10 bases between. CDR3 in amino acids: CASSSTGSGNTIYF. The CDR3 DNA follows: TGTGCCAGCAGTTCTACAGGGAGTGGAAACACCATATATTTT.

The gene calls are TRBV7-9 and TRBJ2-2; 10 nucleotides line up with TRBD2. The CDR3 spans 16 residues. J gave up 8 bases and V 4 bases, and 10 bases lay outside the gene matches. CDR1 and CDR2 from the germline V gene are SEHNR and FQNEAQ (reference sequence). CDR3 sequence reads: CASSSPASGSKGELFF. CDR3 DNA sequence: TGTGCCAGCAGCTCGCCCGCTAGCGGGAGTAAAGGGGAGCTGTTTTTT.

The rearrangement joins TRBV19 to TRBJ2-3; a possible D gene is TRBD2 (6 bases). V lost 10 bases and J 4 bases, leaving 15 bases between the germline ends. From germline, CDR1 is LNHDA and CDR2 SQIVND (reference sequence). This CDR3 region has 13 residues. The CDR3 sequence: CATPGLGPDTQYF. The CDR3 coding sequence is TGTGCCACTCCGGGACTGGGGCCAGATACGCAGTATTTT.

This sequence joins TRBV5-1 and TRBJ2-2; 8 bases align to TRBD1. J gave up 4 bases and V 1 base, and 6 bases lay outside the gene matches. The CDR3 contains 16 residues. Looked up from germline, CDR1 is SGHRS and CDR2 is YFSETQ. CDR3 bases: TGCGCCAGCAGCTTGTCCCTGGACAGGGCCACCGGGGAGCTGTTTTTT. Its translation is CASSLSLDRATGELFF.

This clonotype was observed a few times. The genes are TRBV27 and TRBJ2-2; 7 bases match TRBD1. The CDR3 is 17 residues long. V lost 3 bases and J lost 7; bases outside the gene matches: 14. Germline V CDR1 and CDR2: MNHEY, SMNVEV (reference sequence). The CDR3 sequence is CASSLGFQGQLIGELFF. CDR3 in DNA: TGTGCCAGCAGTTTGGGATTCCAGGGACAGCTTATCGGGGAGCTGTTTTTT.

This clonotype was seen more than once but under ten times. V usage is TRBV24-1 and J usage is TRBJ2-2; 8 positions agree with TRBD1. CDR1 KGHDR and CDR2 SFDVKD come from the germline V gene. Unmatched junction bases numbered 7, after V lost 4 bases and J lost 4 bases. The CDR3 loop spans 16 amino acids. CDR3 coding DNA: TGTGCCACCAGTGACCGTGGACAGGGACTCACCGGGGAGCTGTTTTTT. Amino acid sequence: CATSDRGQGLTGELFF.

V is TRBV12-3 or TRBV12-4 and J is TRBJ2-1, with 8 bases matching TRBD2. The CDR3 loop spans 16 amino acids. The J segment lost 6 bases and the V segment lost 4 bases, leaving 11 bases of the junction unmatched. The CDR3 coding sequence is TGTGCCAGCAGTTCCCATCAGAGCGGGAGAGCCAATGAGCAGTTCTTC. It translates to CASSSHQSGRANEQFF.

This clonotype was seen ten or more times. The chain couples TRBV12-3 or TRBV12-4 to TRBJ1-1, with D maybe TRBD1 (6 bases). The ends were cut back, 6 bases at V and 6 bases at J, with 17 bases in the middle. The CDR3 extends over 14 amino acids. The CDR3 nucleotides read TGTGCCAGCAGCCCAGGGGCGGCCACCCCTGAAGCTTTCTTT. It codes for CASSPGAATPEAFF.

The chain combines TRBV12-3 or TRBV12-4 with TRBJ2-1; no clear D gene. The CDR3 has 13 amino acids. Trimming pared 3 bases from V and 5 bases from J, leaving 8 bases between. CDR3 region: CASSFGNDNEQFF. In DNA, the CDR3 is TGTGCCAGCAGTTTCGGCAACGACAATGAGCAGTTCTTC.

The rearrangement uses TRBV15 and TRBJ2-7; maybe TRBD2 (8 bases). V lost 3 bases to trimming and J lost 12 bases, with 18 bases between them. Germline values: CDR1 LNHNV, CDR2 YYDKDF (reference sequence). The length of the CDR3 is 13 residues. The CDR3 region is CATSRDGRDSLYV. In DNA form, the CDR3 reads TGTGCCACCAGCAGGGACGGGAGGGACAGTCTGTACGTC.